Below are 2 T cell receptor beta chains sequenced from a single sample in a study of cytomegalovirus exposure and HLA in healthy donors. The PCR used 60 Vbeta and 13 Jbeta primers. Produced via immunoSEQ multiplex PCR; TCRdb's table is partial and in-frame only. The repertoire has around 230,000 clones, around 83% of them found once; the top ten carry 0.24%. The sample comprised PBMCs. The source is a girl aged 2-9 years in good health and CMV-seronegative.

The J gene is TRBJ1-1, the V gene TRBV15; unclear D gene. Germline V gene data show CDR1 as LNHNV and CDR2 as YYDKDF (reference sequence). The CDR3 spans 15 residues. The ends were cut back, 5 bases at V and 8 bases at J, with 21 bases in the middle. CDR3 sequence (DNA): TGTGCCACCAGCCGCCGCCAGGTCCCCTCCCGAGAAGCTTTCTTT. As protein: CATSRRQVPSREAFF.

This rearrangement joins TRBV2 to TRBJ1-2, with unresolved D. The CDR3 has 12 amino acids. Trimming shortened V by 8 bases and J by 7 bases, and 14 bases separated the two germline ends. Germline V CDR1 and CDR2: SNHLY, FYNNEI. The CDR3 spells CASLLLSFGYTF. In DNA, the CDR3 is TGTGCCAGCCTACTCCTTTCCTTTGGCTACACCTTC.